A selection of T cell receptor beta chains follows, all from one sample in a study of blood T cells in healthy people across ages. TCRdb itself ran the 5' RACE reads through MiXCR, one entry per CDR3 protein. The data hold 1.5 million to 2 million distinct CDR3 sequences, with around 48% observed a single time. The sample was blood. These receptors all stem from a woman aged 40-49 years in good health. Both conserved end residues are part of each CDR3.

V gene,CDR3 protein
TRBV3-1,CASSQVARDRVSTSGGTPQETQYF
TRBV6-2/TRBV6-3,CASRAPGQGPETQYF
TRBV20-1,CSAQLAGGSEQYF
TRBV27,CASSFEPPGANEQFF
TRBV7-9,CASSPGQTATNEKLFF
TRBV20-1,CSATNGGSWAGKTQYF
TRBV5-1,CASSLASSRDRQYF
TRBV15,CATSRDHARGQAGGQYF
TRBV6-5,CASSWGLAVYNEQFF
TRBV20-1,CSASEGQGAYNEKLFF
TRBV20-1,CSASRRPVNTEAFF
TRBV25-1,CASSDPGRVWETQYF
TRBV29-1,CSVGTTGFSYEQYF
TRBV5-1,CASSLTLTSSYEQYF
TRBV9,CASNRQDSYNEQYF
TRBV20-1,CSAYRTGGNYGYTF
TRBV11-3,CASSLTRGGNPSYNEQFF
TRBV7-2,CASSPPFIGQGFSSYEQYF
TRBV27,CASSPTGGIGDTQYF
TRBV10-3,CAISEDWRSQKTQYF
TRBV20-1,CSAQKGFGGGETQYF
TRBV6-6,CASSQRNQPQHF
TRBV6-5,CASSPYRGPTYGYTF
TRBV20-1,CSATGTGGGGANVLTF
TRBV12-3/TRBV12-4,CASQRTSGGNEQYF
TRBV2,CASSHRLAQDTQYF
TRBV7-2,CASSFQDMGEQYF
TRBV12-3/TRBV12-4,CASSFWIINEQFF
TRBV5-1,CASSFGQDETRFF
TRBV2,CASRREQRGQETQYF
TRBV12-3/TRBV12-4,CASSLLAVTNEKLFF